Below are 22 T cell receptor beta chains sequenced from a single sample in a study of cytomegalovirus exposure and HLA in healthy donors. The primer mix had 60 Vbeta and 13 Jbeta primers. Clones were sequenced by immunoSEQ multiplex PCR, and TCRdb holds only the in-frame ones, with some missing. The sample has around 130,000 clones; roughly 79% are singletons. Input material: PBMCs. The receptors come from a woman in her thirties or forties in good health and CMV-seronegative.

The chain joins TRBV27 to TRBJ1-1; D is uncertain. Looked up from germline, CDR1 is MNHEY and CDR2 is SMNVEV (reference sequence). This CDR3 region has 14 residues. Between the trimmed V and J ends, which lost 4 bases and 12 bases, there was a span of 21 bases. The CDR3 protein is CASSSTDQRGRTFF. For the CDR3, the DNA is TGTGCCAGCAGTTCCACCGATCAACGGGGTAGGACTTTCTTT.

CDR3 loop: CASFREGQNEQFF. In DNA form, the CDR3 reads TGCGCCAGCTTCCGGGAGGGCCAGAATGAGCAGTTCTTC. The rearrangement joins TRBV5-1 to TRBJ2-1, with 8 nucleotides matching TRBD2. CDR3 length equals 13 residues. CDR1 SGHRS and CDR2 YFSETQ come from the germline V gene. After removal of 7 bases from V and 7 bases from J, the junction contained 7 bases not matched to a gene. Full variable domain (rest looked up from reference TRBV5-1 and TRBJ2-1): KAGVTQTPRYLIKTRGQQVTLSCSPISGHRSVSWYQQTPGQGLQFLFEYFSETQRNKGNFPGRFSGRQFSNSRSEMNVSTLELGDSALYLCASFREGQNEQFFGPGTRLTVL.

This clone was observed a few times. The chain joins TRBV30 to TRBJ2-1; D gene uncertain. From germline, CDR1 is GTSNPN and CDR2 SVGIG (reference sequence). The ends were cut back, 2 bases at V and 8 bases at J, with 10 bases in the middle. CDR3 length: 12 residues. The CDR3, as DNA: TGTGCCTGGAGTTACATTAATCATGAGCAGTTCTTC. Translated, it gives CAWSYINHEQFF.

To note about this clone: Other nucleotide sequences in the sample specify the same CDR3. The chain combines TRBV28 with TRBJ1-4, with TRBD1 as a possible D gene (6 bases). Germline V CDR1 and CDR2: MDHEN, SYDVKM. V shed 8 bases and J shed 7 bases, with 14 bases lying between them. The CDR3 runs to 13 residues. CDR3 in amino acids: CASRGGAGEKLFF. The CDR3 nucleotides are TGTGCCAGCCGCGGGGGGGCCGGTGAAAAACTGTTTTTT.

This chain joins TRBV5-1 and TRBJ2-4, with TRBD2 matching over 8 bases. Trimming took 4 bases from V and 4 from J; bases not matched to a gene: 4. This CDR3 spans 14 amino acids. Germline V gene lookup returns CDR1 SGHRS and CDR2 YFSETQ. The CDR3 sequence: CASSPGGTKNIQYF. CDR3 coding DNA: TGCGCCAGCAGCCCGGGGGGGACAAAAAACATTCAGTACTTC.

The chain has TRBV9 and TRBJ2-1; TRBD2 matches 8 bases. Germline CDR1 is SGDLS and CDR2 is YYNGEE. The CDR3 has 15 residues. The junction had 3 bases not matched to a gene; V was cut back by 0 bases and J by 4 bases. The CDR3 bases are TGTGCCAGCAGCGTAGCGGGGGGGGAGTACAATGAGCAGTTCTTC. Its translation is CASSVAGGEYNEQFF.

The rearrangement joins TRBV7-9 to TRBJ2-1; 12 bases align to TRBD1. V dropped 11 bases and J dropped 6; count of bases not matched to a gene: 8. Germline CDR1 and CDR2: SEHNR and FQNEAQ (reference sequence). The CDR3 totals 14 residues. CDR3 residues: CAGGQGAISNEQFF. The CDR3 coding sequence is TGTGCCGGGGGACAGGGGGCGATCAGCAATGAGCAGTTCTTC.

The CDR3, as DNA: TGTGCCAGCAGTGTACAGGGGGCGGGTGAAAAACTGTTTTTT. It codes for CASSVQGAGEKLFF. The chain has TRBV2 and TRBJ1-4; 9 bases align to TRBD1. The J segment lost 7 bases and the V segment lost 4 bases, leaving 4 bases of the junction unmatched. Germline V gives CDR1 SNHLY, CDR2 FYNNEI. The CDR3 totals 14 residues.

This clone was counted once. The chain links TRBV7-9 to TRBJ2-5, with D maybe TRBD1 (6 bases). The CDR3 loop spans 15 amino acids. In germline, CDR1 is SEHNR, CDR2 FQNEAQ (reference sequence). V lost 3 bases and J lost 4, with 15 bases in between. CDR3 sequence: CASSFEGGWGETQYF. CDR3 in DNA: TGTGCCAGCAGCTTTGAAGGGGGTTGGGGAGAGACCCAGTACTTC. The full variable domain, completed using reference TRBV7-9 and TRBJ2-5, is DTGVSQNPRHKITKRGQNVTFRCDPISEHNRLYWYRQTLGQGPEFLTYFQNEAQLEKSRLLSDRFSAERPKGSFSTLEIQRTEQGDSAMYLCASSFEGGWGETQYFGPGTRLLVL.

This rearrangement joins TRBV25-1 to TRBJ1-4, with D hard to call. CDR3 length: 13 amino acids. Looked up from germline, CDR1 is MGHDK and CDR2 is SYGVNS. Trimming pared 5 bases from V and 3 bases from J, leaving 7 bases between. CDR3 region: CASSPYSNEKLFF. In DNA, the CDR3 is TGTGCCAGCAGTCCCTACTCTAATGAAAAACTGTTTTTT.

The rearrangement links TRBV4-1 to TRBJ2-1; 12 bases are a match to TRBD2. J was trimmed by 9 bases and V by 4 bases; bases with no gene match: 13. The CDR3 length is 17 residues. Germline CDR1 reads MGHRA; CDR2 reads YSYEKL. The CDR3, as DNA: TGCGCCAGCAGCCTCCCTCGGACTAGCGGGGAGTCGGGTGAGCAGTTCTTC. Translating it yields CASSLPRTSGESGEQFF.

V usage is TRBV10-3 and J usage is TRBJ2-5; the match to TRBD1 covers 7 bases. Per germline, CDR1 ENHRY and CDR2 SYGVKD. V trimming: 2 bases; J trimming: 3 bases; junction bases outside the gene matches: 0. This CDR3 has 13 amino acids. The CDR3, as DNA: TGTGCCATCAGTGAGACAGGGGAAGAGACCCAGTACTTC. Its protein is CAISETGEETQYF.

The chain uses TRBV19 and TRBJ2-3; 7 nucleotides line up with TRBD2. The CDR3 is 16 amino acids. After removal of 5 bases from V and 2 bases from J, the junction contained 10 bases not matched to a gene. Germline V gives CDR1 LNHDA, CDR2 SQIVND (reference sequence). The CDR3 nucleotides read TGTGCCAGTAGTCCCACCGGAGCGGGGTCCACAGATACGCAGTATTTT. Its protein product is CASSPTGAGSTDTQYF.

As DNA, the CDR3 is TGTGCCAGCAGCGATACAGGGGGCAGCTATGGCTACACCTTC. Translation: CASSDTGGSYGYTF. The chain combines TRBV9 with TRBJ1-2, with TRBD1 matching over 9 bases. CDR3 length equals 14 residues. The V gene end was trimmed by 3 bases and the J gene end by 4 bases; junction bases not matched to a gene: 4. Looked up from germline, CDR1 is SGDLS and CDR2 is YYNGEE.

The chain employs TRBV9 and TRBJ2-3; 9 nucleotides agree with TRBD2. The germline gives CDR1 SGDLS, CDR2 YYNGEE. The CDR3 covers 20 residues. J gave up 1 base and V 10 bases, and 25 bases lay outside the gene matches. The CDR3 coding sequence is TGTGCCGGGGAATTAGAGGTTTTGGGCGGGAGGGCCCTCGGCACAGATACGCAGTATTTT. It codes for CAGELEVLGGRALGTDTQYF.

The CDR3 region is CASSRDSSSSYEQYF. The CDR3, as DNA: TGTGCCAGCAGCCGGGACTCATCTAGCTCCTACGAGCAGTACTTC. This rearrangement joins TRBV7-2 to TRBJ2-7; a possible D gene is TRBD2 (6 bases). The germline V gene has CDR1 SGHTA and CDR2 FQGNSA. The ends were cut back, 5 bases at V and 0 bases at J, with 14 bases in the middle. The CDR3 is 15 amino acids.

For this clone: Sequence at one end of the junction differs from germline and may be a read error. The chain carries TRBV5-1 and TRBJ1-1; D possibly corresponds to TRBD1 (6 bases). CDR1 is SGHRS, CDR2 YFSETQ, per germline. This CDR3 has 15 residues. In nucleotides, the CDR3 is TGCGCCAGCGGCTTCGGGCAAGGGGGGGGCACTGAAGCTTTCTTT. It specifies CASGFGQGGGTEAFF. Looking up the rest from reference TRBV5-1 and TRBJ1-1 gives the full variable domain: KAGVTQTPRYLIKTRGQQVTLSCSPISGHRSVSWYQQTPGQGLQFLFEYFSETQRNKGNFPGRFSGRQFSNSRSEMNVSTLELGDSALYLCASGFGQGGGTEAFFGQGTRLTVV.

In this sample, this clone turned up once. J is TRBJ1-3 and V is TRBV28, with D hard to call. From germline, CDR1 is MDHEN and CDR2 SYDVKM. The ends were cut back, 7 bases at V and 4 bases at J, with 8 bases in the middle. This CDR3 comprises 12 residues. CDR3 bases: TGTGCCAGCATGGGCGTGGGAAACACCATATATTTT. It yields the protein CASMGVGNTIYF.

The chain couples TRBV7-2 to TRBJ2-1, with D tentatively TRBD1 (6 bases). The germline V gene encodes CDR1 SGHTA and CDR2 FQGNSA. CDR3 size: 15 residues. The V end lost 3 bases, the J end lost 4 bases, and 13 bases lay between the germline ends. The CDR3 region has the DNA TGTGCCAGCAGCTTGTTACTAGGGGGATACAATGAGCAGTTCTTC. This translates into CASSLLLGGYNEQFF.

The table lists this clone with a few counts. V is TRBV2 and J is TRBJ2-1, with TRBD1 as a possible D gene (5 bases). Trimming took 6 bases from V and 10 from J, leaving 10 bases between them. There are 11 residues in the CDR3. Per germline, CDR1 SNHLY and CDR2 FYNNEI. CDR3 in DNA: TGTGCCAGCAGCGCCTCAGGGGAGCAGTTCTTC. Protein: CASSASGEQFF.

This clone was detected only a few times. The genes are TRBV9 and TRBJ2-5; 7 nucleotides agree with TRBD1. The J call is uncertain, as TRBJ2-7 better fits the DNA end. Germline-derived CDR1 and CDR2 are SGDLS and YYNGEE. The CDR3 is 16 residues long. Here the CDR3 reads CASSTGQLSHGDEQYF. The CDR3 DNA is TGTGCCAGCTCGACGGGACAGCTCTCCCATGGGGACGAGCAGTACTTC.

V is TRBV11-2 and J is TRBJ1-2; TRBD1 matches at 7 bases. Germline V gene data show CDR1 as SGHAT and CDR2 as FQNNGV. The CDR3 sequence is 16 residues long. V was clipped by 5 bases and J by 4 bases; unmatched bases: 13. CDR3 loop: CASSPLASGQPYGYTF. Written as DNA, the CDR3 is TGTGCCAGCAGCCCGTTAGCATCGGGACAGCCCTATGGCTACACCTTC.